This entry lists 17 T cell receptor beta chains sequenced from one sample in a study of blood T cell repertoires in COVID-19. Clones were sequenced by immunoSEQ multiplex PCR, and TCRdb holds only the in-frame ones, with some missing. In the table there are 150,000 to 200,000 clones, approximately 84% of which are singletons. The sample taken for sequencing was PBMCs or T cells enriched from blood (not recorded which). The source is a human donor with acute COVID-19. The donor label of this sample is uncertain.

The chain uses TRBV6-5 and TRBJ1-3; no reliable D call. Germline loops: CDR1 MNHEY, CDR2 SVGAGI. The germline V and J ends were trimmed by 5 bases and 0 bases, with 5 bases remaining between them. The CDR3 length is 13 residues. The CDR3, as DNA: TGTGCCAGCAGTAAGCTCTCTGGAAACACCATATATTTT. Protein: CASSKLSGNTIYF.

The CDR3 nucleotides read TGTGCCAGCAGTGAAGAAAACTACTCCTACGAGCAGTACTTC. Protein: CASSEENYSYEQYF. The chain is built from TRBV2 and TRBJ2-7, with D unclear. Germline-derived CDR1 and CDR2 are SNHLY and FYNNEI. V lost 1 base and J lost 0, with 7 bases in between. CDR3 length: 14 amino acids.

The J gene is TRBJ2-5, the V gene TRBV6-5, with a weak D call TRBD1 (5 bases). V was pared by 0 bases and J by 7 bases, with 12 bases between. This CDR3 has 14 residues. CDR1 is MNHEY, CDR2 SVGAGI, per germline. The CDR3 reads CASSYSGRDRTQYF. The CDR3 nucleotides are TGTGCCAGCAGTTACTCGGGCAGGGATCGGACCCAGTACTTC.

V is TRBV2 and J is TRBJ2-2, with 8 positions matching TRBD2. After removal of 7 bases from V and 5 bases from J, the junction contained 6 bases not matched to a gene. Germline CDR1 and CDR2: SNHLY and FYNNEI. There are 14 residues in the CDR3. CDR3 nucleotide sequence: TGTGCCAGCATAACAGGACTAGCTACCGGGGAGCTGTTTTTT. Residues: CASITGLATGELFF.

The V gene is TRBV12-3 or TRBV12-4, the J gene TRBJ2-2, with D unresolved. V was clipped by 3 bases and J by 1 base, with 3 bases between them. The CDR3 is 13 amino acids. CDR3 DNA: TGTGCCAGCAGTTTCGGGAACACCGGGGAGCTGTTTTTT. The encoded protein is CASSFGNTGELFF.

This clone was seen only a few times. CDR3: CASSGQMTAYEQYF. As DNA, the CDR3 is TGTGCCAGCAGCGGACAAATGACAGCTTACGAGCAGTACTTC. V is TRBV9 and J is TRBJ2-7; tentatively, D is TRBD1 (5 bases). The CDR3 spans 14 residues. The V gene lost 3 bases and the J gene lost 4 bases, with 14 bases spanning the gap. CDR1 and CDR2 from the germline V gene are SGDLS and YYNGEE. The full variable domain, in which reference TRBV9 and TRBJ2-7 provide the parts outside the CDR3, is DSGVTQTPKHLITATGQRVTLRCSPRSGDLSVYWYQQSLDQGLQFLIQYYNGEERAKGNILERFSAQQFPDLHSELNLSSLELGDSALYFCASSGQMTAYEQYFGPGTRLTVT.

CDR3 region: CASSPDAGGLGYGYTF. The CDR3 bases are TGTGCCAGCAGCCCGGATGCCGGGGGGCTGGGCTATGGCTACACCTTC. J is TRBJ1-2 and V is TRBV7-2, with a possible D match to TRBD1 (6 bases). V lost 5 bases and J lost 4, with 20 bases in between. The CDR3 loop spans 16 amino acids. CDR1 and CDR2 (germline): SGHTA, FQGNSA.

The V gene is TRBV19, the J gene TRBJ2-7; no firm D call. Germline V CDR1 and CDR2: LNHDA, SQIVND (reference sequence). The CDR3 totals 15 residues. V shed 8 bases and J shed 0 bases, with 17 bases lying between them. The CDR3 region is CASGKSGRNSYEQYF. The CDR3, as DNA: TGTGCCAGTGGTAAGTCAGGCCGGAACTCCTACGAGCAGTACTTC.

This clone came up a few times. This chain uses TRBV30 with TRBJ1-1; TRBD1 might be the D (5 bases). V lost 2 bases and J lost 2, with 12 bases in between. The CDR3 contains 14 residues. Germline CDR1 reads GTSNPN; CDR2 reads SVGIG (reference sequence). CDR3 protein: CAWSTGRPNTEAFF. The CDR3 DNA reads TGTGCCTGGAGTACAGGTAGGCCCAACACTGAAGCTTTCTTT.

The chain has TRBV28 and TRBJ1-2; tentatively, D is TRBD1 (5 bases). This CDR3 is built from 14 residues. From germline, CDR1 is MDHEN and CDR2 SYDVKM. V was shortened by 2 bases and J by 0 bases, with 7 bases between the two germline ends. The CDR3 DNA reads TGTGCCAGCAGTTTAGGGGGGGCTAACTATGGCTACACCTTC. Amino acids: CASSLGGANYGYTF.

This clone was recorded once. The chain combines TRBV7-3 with TRBJ2-7; D perhaps matches TRBD1 (6 bases). The CDR3 contains 14 residues. Trimming shortened V by 2 bases and J by 4 bases, and 12 bases separated the two germline ends. Germline CDR1 is SGHTA and CDR2 is FQGTGA. The CDR3 spells CASSLSGQRYEQYF. The CDR3 DNA is TGTGCCAGCAGCTTATCCGGACAGAGATACGAGCAGTACTTC. The full variable domain, completed using reference TRBV7-3 and TRBJ2-7, is GAGVSQTPSNKVTEKGKYVELRCDPISGHTALYWYRQSLGQGPEFLIYFQGTGAADDSGLPNDRFFAVRPEGSVSTLKIQRTERGDSAVYLCASSLSGQRYEQYFGPGTRLTVT.

V usage is TRBV18 and J usage is TRBJ2-7; possible D gene TRBD1, 6 bases. Trimming removed 5 bases at V and 2 bases at J, with 19 bases between. Germline V lookup: CDR1 KGHSH, CDR2 LQKENI. CDR3 length: 16 residues. The CDR3 protein is CASSSPGQGFTYEQYF. Here the CDR3 DNA reads TGTGCCAGCTCAAGCCCGGGACAAGGATTTACCTACGAGCAGTACTTC.

The V call is TRBV2, the J call TRBJ1-2, with TRBD1 as a possible D gene (6 bases). CDR3 length: 14 amino acids. Trimming pared 1 base from V and 4 bases from J, leaving 10 bases between. Germline lookup yields CDR1 SNHLY and CDR2 FYNNEI. The CDR3: CASSEDREVYGYTF. CDR3 in DNA: TGTGCCAGCAGTGAAGACAGGGAAGTCTATGGCTACACCTTC.

The chain combines TRBV6-5 with TRBJ2-7; tentatively, D is TRBD1 (6 bases). The CDR3 is made up of 16 amino acids. V lost 0 bases and J lost 6, with 18 bases in between. The germline V gene has CDR1 MNHEY and CDR2 SVGAGI. The chain's CDR3 is CASSYSPWGRGTEQYF. The CDR3 nucleotides are TGTGCCAGCAGTTACTCACCGTGGGGCAGGGGAACCGAGCAGTACTTC.

The V call is TRBV7-9, the J call TRBJ2-1; D remains unclear. This CDR3 has 11 amino acids. V lost 8 bases and J lost 10, with 12 bases in between. Germline lookup yields CDR1 SEHNR and CDR2 FQNEAQ (reference sequence). In DNA, the CDR3 is TGTGCCAGCGAGCGCTCCGGAGAGCAGTTCTTC. Its translation is CASERSGEQFF.

This chain links TRBV5-6 with TRBJ2-5; TRBD2 agrees at 7 bases. Trimming removed 3 bases from V and 5 bases from J; junction bases left unmatched: 10. Germline V gene lookup returns CDR1 SGHDT and CDR2 YYEEEE. This CDR3 is 15 amino acids long. CDR3 sequence: CASSSGTTTRETQYF. In DNA form, the CDR3 reads TGTGCCAGCAGCTCCGGGACTACTACTAGGGAGACCCAGTACTTC.

The rearrangement links TRBV6-1 to TRBJ2-5; 9 bases align to TRBD2. The germline V gene has CDR1 MNHNS and CDR2 SASEGT. This CDR3 contains 15 residues. With 2 bases clipped from V and 4 bases from J, the junction kept 5 bases outside the gene matches. The CDR3 coding sequence is TGTGCCAGCAGTGAACATGGCGGGGGGGGAGAGACCCAGTACTTC. Its protein is CASSEHGGGGETQYF.